These 20 T cell receptor beta chains were all obtained from the same sample, sequenced in a study of T-cell memory formation after mild COVID-19. TCRdb analysed the 5' RACE reads with MiXCR anew, one entry per CDR3 protein. The sample gives 500,000 to 600,000 distinct CDR3 sequences, 18% of which show up once; around 12% is in the top ten. The sample consisted of PBMCs or a T cell subset sorted from them (not recorded which). The source of these receptors is an adult woman who had mild COVID-19 (a few samples of this study predate the infection). Cell type and time point are not known.

This clonotype was observed a few times. The chain uses TRBV20-1 and TRBJ1-1; D is possibly TRBD1 (5 bases). The CDR3 sequence is 15 residues long. The ends were cut back, 5 bases at V and 3 bases at J, with 19 bases in the middle. The germline V gene has CDR1 DFQATT and CDR2 SNEGSKA (reference sequence). CDR3 bases: TGCAGTGCTTACAGAGTAGGCCAGGGCGACACTGAAGCTTTCTTT. Protein sequence: CSAYRVGQGDTEAFF.

This clonotype was counted a single time. This rearrangement joins TRBV19 to TRBJ2-7; 7 nucleotides align to TRBD1. J lost 9 bases, V lost 5 bases, and 10 bases had no gene match. This CDR3 has 13 residues. The germline V gene has CDR1 LNHDA and CDR2 SQIVND (reference sequence). CDR3 sequence (DNA): TGTGCCAGTAGTCCTCGGGACAGCGAGGGGCAGTACTTC. It yields the protein CASSPRDSEGQYF.

This chain uses TRBV21-1 with TRBJ2-2; TRBD1, the table's D call, lacks a check against the DNA. TRBV21-1 is annotated as a pseudogene. The CDR3 loop spans 18 amino acids. The CDR3 here is CASSTSKGWRLNTGELFF. The CDR3 DNA is TGTGCCAGCAGCACAAGCAAAGGGTGGCGGCTGAACACCGGGGAGCTGTTTTTT.

Only a few counts were recorded for this clonotype. The rearrangement links TRBV20-1 to TRBJ1-5; D gene unclear. V gave up 6 bases and J gave up 4 bases, with 10 bases separating them. CDR3 size: 12 residues. The germline CDR1 and CDR2 sequences are DFQATT and SNEGSKA (reference sequence). CDR3 region: CSAYLLNQPQHF. CDR3 sequence (DNA): TGCAGTGCCTACCTGCTGAATCAGCCCCAGCATTTT.

This clonotype was seen only a few times. The rearrangement joins TRBV2 to TRBJ2-7; the D gene is possibly TRBD1 (5 bases). V dropped 6 bases and J dropped 3 bases, with 15 bases sitting between them. This CDR3 has 14 residues. Per the germline V gene, CDR1 is SNHLY and CDR2 is FYNNEI. As DNA, the CDR3 is TGTGCCAGCAGCAGGGAAACGGCGAGCTACGAGCAGTACTTC. Encoded protein: CASSRETASYEQYF.

This clonotype was seen a handful of times. CDR3 residues: CASSDEPLYGYTF. As DNA, the CDR3 is TGTGCCAGCAGCGACGAGCCCCTTTACGGCTACACCTTC. V usage is TRBV7-9 and J usage is TRBJ1-2, with D hard to call. The CDR3 spans 13 residues. V lost 5 bases, J lost 8 bases, and 15 bases lay in between. The germline V gene encodes CDR1 SEHNR and CDR2 FQNEAQ (reference sequence).

This clonotype was counted a few times. The chain links TRBV29-1 to TRBJ2-5, with a weak D call TRBD1 (5 bases). The CDR3 consists of 13 residues. CDR1 is SQVTM and CDR2 is ANQGSEA in the germline V gene. V lost 1 base to trimming and J lost 5 bases, with 11 bases between them. The CDR3 DNA is TGCAGCGTTGAAGGTCAGGGAAGGGAGACCCAGTACTTC. This gives the protein CSVEGQGRETQYF.

This clonotype was counted only a few times. J is TRBJ2-1 and V is TRBV6-2 or TRBV6-3; 11 bases map to TRBD2. CDR3 length: 15 residues. Germline trimming cut 1 base from V and 7 bases from J; bases unmatched to any gene: 3. CDR1 is MNHEY and CDR2 is SVGEGT in the germline V gene. The DNA of the CDR3 is TGTGCCAGCAGTTACTATACTAGCGGGAGTAATGAGCAGTTCTTC. It yields the protein CASSYYTSGSNEQFF.

The V call is TRBV7-9, the J call TRBJ2-7, with a tentative D call TRBD2 (7 bases). Germline V gene sequence: CDR1 SEHNR, CDR2 FQNEAQ (reference sequence). The CDR3 totals 13 residues. V lost 1 base, J lost 7 bases, and 11 bases lay in between. The CDR3 coding sequence is TGTGCCAGCAGCTTAGGGGGAGGGGGTGAGCAGTACTTC. It is translated as CASSLGGGGEQYF.

The V call is TRBV11-3, the J call TRBJ2-1, with a tentative D call TRBD2 (9 bases). The CDR3 covers 19 residues. Germline CDR1 and CDR2: SGHNT and YENEEA. With 6 bases removed from V and 0 bases from J, the gap between germline ends came to 24 bases. CDR3 protein: CASRLGQGGSGSSYNEQFF. CDR3 DNA sequence: TGTGCCAGCAGACTCGGACAGGGCGGTAGCGGGAGCTCCTACAATGAGCAGTTCTTC.

V gene TRBV20-1 combines with J gene TRBJ2-1; D not resolved. This CDR3 has 18 amino acids. The V gene lost 2 bases and the J gene lost 4 bases, with 24 bases spanning the gap. Germline values: CDR1 DFQATT, CDR2 SNEGSKA (reference sequence). CDR3 residues: CSARPYPERTTQYNEQFF. In DNA, the CDR3 is TGCAGTGCTAGACCTTACCCCGAGAGAACCACGCAATACAATGAGCAGTTCTTC.

The J gene is TRBJ1-2, the V gene TRBV24-1; 11 nucleotides align to TRBD1. J lost 7 bases, V lost 4 bases, and 7 bases had no gene match. This CDR3 has 15 amino acids. Germline CDR1 reads KGHDR; CDR2 reads SFDVKD. CDR3 residues: CATSEGQGGRIGYTF. The CDR3 DNA reads as TGTGCCACCAGTGAGGGACAGGGGGGAAGAATTGGCTACACCTTC.

This clonotype was counted between two and nine times. J is TRBJ2-1 and V is TRBV7-3; D gene ambiguous. CDR1 and CDR2 from the germline V gene are SGHTA and FQGTGA. Deletions cut 0 bases from V and 9 bases from J, with 9 bases between. The CDR3 extends over 13 amino acids. CDR3 residues: CASSLTGPGEQFF. In nucleotides, the CDR3 is TGTGCCAGCAGCTTAACCGGGCCGGGTGAGCAGTTCTTC.

The chain uses TRBV4-1 and TRBJ1-2, with 7 positions matching TRBD1. CDR1 and CDR2 (germline): MGHRA, YSYEKL. V trimming: 4 bases; J trimming: 6 bases; junction bases outside the gene matches: 11. The CDR3 totals 15 residues. The CDR3 sequence: CASSRNRGPSDGYTF. CDR3 coding DNA: TGCGCCAGCAGCCGAAACAGGGGCCCGTCTGATGGCTACACCTTC.

This clonotype appeared once. This chain links TRBV25-1 with TRBJ1-2; D perhaps matches TRBD1 (6 bases). Trimming stripped 4 bases from V and 8 bases from J, with 14 bases between. This CDR3 has 13 amino acids. CDR1 is MGHDK and CDR2 is SYGVNS in the germline V gene. CDR3 nucleotides: TGTGCCAGCAGTGCCCGAGGGGGAGACGGCTACACCTTC. It yields the protein CASSARGGDGYTF.

This clonotype has a handful of counts. The chain is built from TRBV6-5 and TRBJ2-7; tentative D call: TRBD1 (6 bases). The CDR3 contains 15 residues. Trimming stripped 0 bases from V and 1 base from J, with 10 bases between. Germline-derived CDR1 and CDR2 are MNHEY and SVGAGI. The CDR3 DNA sequence: TGTGCCAGCAGTTACTCGCCAGGGGAATCCTACGAGCAGTACTTC. Encoded protein: CASSYSPGESYEQYF.

This clonotype was found a few times. The gene calls are TRBV7-9 and TRBJ2-7; tentatively, D is TRBD1 (6 bases). The CDR3 runs to 11 residues. V was pared by 10 bases and J by 5 bases, with 12 bases between. Germline CDR1 reads SEHNR; CDR2 reads FQNEAQ (reference sequence). The CDR3: CATRGGNEQYF. The CDR3 bases are TGTGCCACCCGAGGGGGTAACGAGCAGTACTTC.

CDR3 sequence reads: CASSLSFQGGEQYF. The CDR3 region has the DNA TGTGCCAGCAGCTTGTCCTTCCAGGGGGGGGAGCAGTACTTC. V usage is TRBV7-6 and J usage is TRBJ2-7, with D perhaps assigned TRBD1 or TRBD2 (7 bases each). The CDR3 has 14 amino acids. Germline V CDR1 and CDR2: SGHVS, FNYEAQ. Trimming shortened V by 3 bases and J by 7 bases, and 16 bases separated the two germline ends.

This clonotype was recorded a few times. This chain joins TRBV2 and TRBJ1-1; 8 nucleotides align to TRBD1. Trimming removed 4 bases from V and 4 bases from J; junction bases left unmatched: 8. Germline loops: CDR1 SNHLY, CDR2 FYNNEI. The CDR3 is 15 residues long. The CDR3 nucleotides read TGTGCCAGCAGTGGGGATGTACAGGGGGGCACTGAAGCTTTCTTT. It encodes CASSGDVQGGTEAFF.

J is TRBJ2-7 and V is TRBV19, with unresolved D. This CDR3 comprises 9 residues. V dropped 9 bases and J dropped 4 bases, with 4 bases sitting between them. Germline CDR1 LNHDA, CDR2 SQIVND (reference sequence). CDR3 protein: CASKYEQYF. CDR3 DNA: TGTGCCAGCAAGTACGAGCAGTACTTC. The entire variable domain, with the rest obtained from reference TRBV19 and TRBJ2-7, is as follows: DGGITQSPKYLFRKEGQNVTLSCEQNLNHDAMYWYRQDPGQGLRLIYYSQIVNDFQKGDIAEGYSVSREKKESFPLTVTSAQKNPTAFYLCASKYEQYFGPGTRLTVT.